This T cell receptor beta chain is from a study of blood T cell repertoires in COVID-19. As for the study in general: Acute-phase and convalescent COVID-19 samples originated in the United States, Italy and Spain. PBMCs, B-cell-depleted T cells, or T cells provided the cDNA or gDNA that made up the material.

Per the study methods: Amplification of reference gene primers provided the estimated nucleated cell counts. Assay used: immunoSEQ multiplex PCR; TCRdb lists only in-frame clones, some missing. That table gives V, J and clone size, and the DNA gave D and trimming. The table lists around 63,000 clones, around 87% of them singletons. Sequencing input: peripheral blood. This TCR was recovered from a man in his 60s with acute or convalescent COVID-19.

Here the CDR3 reads CASSQVGGGNEKLFF. CDR3 sequence (DNA): TGTGCCAGCAGCCAAGTTGGAGGAGGTAATGAAAAACTGTTTTTT. The chain carries TRBV3-1 (or the pseudogene TRBV3-2) and TRBJ1-4, with D unclear. Germline V gene data show CDR1 as LGHDT and CDR2 as YNNKEL (reference sequence). The CDR3 length is 15 residues. V lost 1 base and J 4 bases, leaving 10 bases between the germline ends.